This T cell receptor (beta chain) was identified in a study of early T cells in non-severe SARS-CoV-2 infection (dated by TCRdb to the early 2020s). Notes on the research overall: Because TCR sequencing was done on bulk RNA from unsorted whole blood, the alpha and beta chains could not be paired.

This clonotype was seen a handful of times. Its recognized antigen is unknown. Per-nucleotide qualities are absent, and no much larger clonotype sits a single base away. Set within a cohort of healthcare workers in London, UK, this nested case-control study involved weekly PCR testing of nasopharyngeal swabs along with blood sampling. Between 23 and 31 March 2020, the week of the UK lockdown, healthcare workers were enrolled and then followed up weekly for as long as 16 weeks. The library was produced with 5' RACE. Sequencing relied on a NextSeq 500. In the TCR library protocol, unique molecular identifiers were attached to individual cDNA molecules to correct for PCR bias and sequencing error. Sequencing covered both TCR alpha and beta chains, and within each sample the abundances of alpha and beta sequences were tightly co-correlated. For the original study's pipeline: Decombinator V4 was used to annotate TCR sequences for V gene, J gene and CDR3. Expanded TCRs were defined as changing significantly between any two time points under a Poisson model with p below 0.0001. TCR abundances were normalised to the total number of TCRs sequenced in each sample and reported as counts per million. TRAV1-2 paired with TRAJ12, TRAJ20 or TRAJ33 defined MAIT TCRs, while TRAV10 paired with TRAJ18 defined iNKT TCRs. VDJdb, accessed on 1 November 2021, was searched for TCRs annotated for CMV, EBV and SARS-CoV-2, and TCRs annotated for more than one antigen were excluded. TCRdb applied fastp at Q25 and MiXCR to the public reads, then kept only in-frame beta chains. For every CDR3 protein sequence, its rows merge into one entry that carries the most common genes and DNA. The V and J calls reflect TCRdb's pipeline rather than the authors' work. The sample has roughly 29,000 distinct CDR3 sequences on record, less than 6.5% of them singletons. The ten largest clones add up to around 4% of the sample.

The germline V gene sets CDR1 to SGHRS and CDR2 to YFSETQ. The CDR3 runs 15 amino acids, cysteine and phenylalanine included. Just the 45-base CDR3 DNA is kept, in frame starting at base 1. Relative to germline, V is missing 0 bases and J is missing 4 bases, with 6 bases of the junction outside any gene match. Study-level results and caveats: VDJdb matching was skewed toward anti-spike CD8 responses, so virus-specific expansions were likely underestimated and private and CD4 specificities were missed.

The chain uses TRBV5-1 and TRBJ2-7, with TRBD1 identical over 8 junction bases. The sequenced sample was whole blood. The TCR comes from an adult who was a healthcare worker with PCR-confirmed SARS-CoV-2 infection or an uninfected control (not recorded which). The sequence in DNA is TGCGCCAGCAGCTTGGACAGGGGGTATCAATACGAGCAGTACTTC. Protein translation: CASSLDRGYQYEQYF.